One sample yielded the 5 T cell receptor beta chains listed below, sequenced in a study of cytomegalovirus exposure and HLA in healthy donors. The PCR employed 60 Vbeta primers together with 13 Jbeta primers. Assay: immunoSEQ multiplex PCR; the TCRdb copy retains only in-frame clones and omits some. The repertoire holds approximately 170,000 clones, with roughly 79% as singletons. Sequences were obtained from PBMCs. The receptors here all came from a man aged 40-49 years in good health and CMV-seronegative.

DNA for the CDR3: TGTGCCAGCAGCCCGGGACAGGGGCCCTACGAGCAGTACTTC. It specifies CASSPGQGPYEQYF. The chain recombines TRBV7-9 with TRBJ2-7, with 10 bases aligning to TRBD1. Per the germline V gene, CDR1 is SEHNR and CDR2 is FQNEAQ (reference sequence). There are 14 residues in the CDR3. V lost 5 bases and J lost 2; bases outside the gene matches: 3.

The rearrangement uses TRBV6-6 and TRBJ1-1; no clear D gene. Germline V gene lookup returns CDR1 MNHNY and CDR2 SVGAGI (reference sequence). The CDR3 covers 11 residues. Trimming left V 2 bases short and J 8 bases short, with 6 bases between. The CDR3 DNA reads TGTGCCAGCAGTTACAACAACGAAGCTTTCTTT. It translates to CASSYNNEAFF.

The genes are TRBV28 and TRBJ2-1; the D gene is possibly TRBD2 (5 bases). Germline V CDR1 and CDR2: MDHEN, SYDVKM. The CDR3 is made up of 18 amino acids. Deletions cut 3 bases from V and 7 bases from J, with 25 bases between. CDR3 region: CASSFRQTRSVLYNEQFF. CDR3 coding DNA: TGTGCCAGCAGTTTTCGTCAAACTAGGTCGGTGTTGTATAATGAGCAGTTCTTC.

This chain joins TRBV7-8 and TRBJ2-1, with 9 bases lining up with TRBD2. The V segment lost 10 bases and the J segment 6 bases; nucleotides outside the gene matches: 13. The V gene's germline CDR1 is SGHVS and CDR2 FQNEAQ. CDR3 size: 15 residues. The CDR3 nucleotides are TGTGCCACCTTACTCGGGACTAGCCCGTTCAATGAGCAGTTCTTC. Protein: CATLLGTSPFNEQFF.

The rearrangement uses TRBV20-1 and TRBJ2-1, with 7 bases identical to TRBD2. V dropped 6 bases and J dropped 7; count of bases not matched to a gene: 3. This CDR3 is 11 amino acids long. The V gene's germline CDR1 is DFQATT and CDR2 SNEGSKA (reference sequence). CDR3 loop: CSAAGRNEQFF. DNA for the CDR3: TGCAGTGCAGCGGGACGGAATGAGCAGTTCTTC.